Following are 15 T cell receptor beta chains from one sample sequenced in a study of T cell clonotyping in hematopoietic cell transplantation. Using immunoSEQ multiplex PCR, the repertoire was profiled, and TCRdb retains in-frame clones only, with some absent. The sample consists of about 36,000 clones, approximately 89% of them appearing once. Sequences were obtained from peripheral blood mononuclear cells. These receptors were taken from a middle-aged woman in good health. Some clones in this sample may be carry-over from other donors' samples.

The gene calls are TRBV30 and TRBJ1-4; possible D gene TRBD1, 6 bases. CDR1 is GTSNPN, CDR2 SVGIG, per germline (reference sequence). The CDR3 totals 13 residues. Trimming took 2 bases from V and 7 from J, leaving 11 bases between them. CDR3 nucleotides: TGTGCCTGGAGTAGAGACAGGTCTGAAAAACTGTTTTTT. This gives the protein CAWSRDRSEKLFF.

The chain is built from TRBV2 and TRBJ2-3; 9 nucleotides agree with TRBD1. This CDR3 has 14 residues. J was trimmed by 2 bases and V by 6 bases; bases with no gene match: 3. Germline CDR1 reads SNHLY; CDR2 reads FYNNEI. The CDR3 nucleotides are TGTGCCAGCAGCGGGACAGGGAACACAGATACGCAGTATTTT. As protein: CASSGTGNTDTQYF.

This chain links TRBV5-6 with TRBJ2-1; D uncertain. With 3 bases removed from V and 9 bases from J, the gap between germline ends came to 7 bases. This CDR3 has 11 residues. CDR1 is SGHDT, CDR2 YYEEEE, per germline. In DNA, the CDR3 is TGTGCCAGCAGCTCTTTCCGTGAGCAGTTCTTC. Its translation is CASSSFREQFF.

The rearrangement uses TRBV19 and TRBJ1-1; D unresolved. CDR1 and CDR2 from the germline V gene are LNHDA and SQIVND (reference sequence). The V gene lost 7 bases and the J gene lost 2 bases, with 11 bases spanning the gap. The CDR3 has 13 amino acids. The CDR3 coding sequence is TGTGCCAGTAATTTCGGGCTTAACACTGAAGCTTTCTTT. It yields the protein CASNFGLNTEAFF.

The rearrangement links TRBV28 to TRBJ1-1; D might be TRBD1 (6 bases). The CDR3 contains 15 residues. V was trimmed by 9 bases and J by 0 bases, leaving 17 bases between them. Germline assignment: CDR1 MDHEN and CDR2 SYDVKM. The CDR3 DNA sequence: TGTGCCAGTCAAGGTGGACAGCCGATGAACACTGAAGCTTTCTTT. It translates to CASQGGQPMNTEAFF.

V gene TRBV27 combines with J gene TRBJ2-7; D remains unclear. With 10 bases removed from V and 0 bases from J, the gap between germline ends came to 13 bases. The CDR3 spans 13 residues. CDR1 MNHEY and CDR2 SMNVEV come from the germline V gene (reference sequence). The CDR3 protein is CATSYTNSYEQYF. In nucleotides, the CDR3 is TGTGCCACCTCTTATACCAACTCCTACGAGCAGTACTTC.

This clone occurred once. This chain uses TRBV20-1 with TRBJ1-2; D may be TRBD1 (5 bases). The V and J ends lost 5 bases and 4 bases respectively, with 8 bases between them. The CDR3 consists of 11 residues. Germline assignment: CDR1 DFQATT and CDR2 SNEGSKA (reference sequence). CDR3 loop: CSAEDTYGYTF. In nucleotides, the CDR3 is TGCAGTGCTGAGGACACCTATGGCTACACCTTC.

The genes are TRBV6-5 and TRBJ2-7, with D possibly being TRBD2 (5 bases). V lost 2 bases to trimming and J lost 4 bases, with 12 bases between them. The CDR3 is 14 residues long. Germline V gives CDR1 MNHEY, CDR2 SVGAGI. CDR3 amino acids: CASSYLPPGYEQYF. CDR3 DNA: TGTGCCAGCAGTTACCTCCCCCCGGGGTACGAGCAGTACTTC.

For the CDR3, the DNA is TGTGCCAGCAGCTTGGCCGGTGGTGCGGGTAGGGAGACCCAGTACTTC. It translates to CASSLAGGAGRETQYF. This rearrangement joins TRBV5-4 to TRBJ2-5, with D perhaps matching TRBD2 (5 bases). The germline CDR1 and CDR2 sequences are SGHNT and YYREEE (reference sequence). This CDR3 contains 16 residues. The germline V and J ends were trimmed by 0 bases and 5 bases, with 17 bases remaining between them. The complete variable domain, with remaining parts taken from reference TRBV5-4 and TRBJ2-5, reads ETGVTQSPTHLIKTRGQQVTLRCSSQSGHNTVSWYQQALGQGPQFIFQYYREEENGRGNFPPRFSGLQFPNYSSELNVNALELDDSALYLCASSLAGGAGRETQYFGPGTRLLVL.

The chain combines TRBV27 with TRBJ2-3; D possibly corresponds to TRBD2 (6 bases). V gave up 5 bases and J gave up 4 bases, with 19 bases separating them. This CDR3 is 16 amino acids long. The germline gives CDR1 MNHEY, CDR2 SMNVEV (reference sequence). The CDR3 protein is CASSPNPRGGADTQYF. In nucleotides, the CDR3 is TGTGCCAGCAGTCCCAACCCACGGGGCGGGGCAGATACGCAGTATTTT.

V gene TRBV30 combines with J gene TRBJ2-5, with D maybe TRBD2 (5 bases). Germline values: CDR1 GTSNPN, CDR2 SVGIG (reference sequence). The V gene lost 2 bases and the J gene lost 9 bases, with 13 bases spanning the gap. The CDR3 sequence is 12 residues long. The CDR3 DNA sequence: TGTGCCTGGAGTCGAGTCAAGGAGGCCCAGTACTTC. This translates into CAWSRVKEAQYF.

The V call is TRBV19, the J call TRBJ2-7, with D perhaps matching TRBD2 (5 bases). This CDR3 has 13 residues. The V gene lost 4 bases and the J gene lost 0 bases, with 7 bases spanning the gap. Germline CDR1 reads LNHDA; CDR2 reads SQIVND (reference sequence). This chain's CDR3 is CASSSTSSYEQYF. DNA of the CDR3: TGTGCCAGTAGTAGCACTAGCTCCTACGAGCAGTACTTC.

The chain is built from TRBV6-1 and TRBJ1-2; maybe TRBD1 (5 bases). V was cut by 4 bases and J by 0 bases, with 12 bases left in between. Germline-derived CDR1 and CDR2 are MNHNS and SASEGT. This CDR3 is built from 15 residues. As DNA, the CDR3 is TGTGCCAGCAGTGTTGGGGCGGCAGCTAACTATGGCTACACCTTC. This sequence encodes CASSVGAAANYGYTF.

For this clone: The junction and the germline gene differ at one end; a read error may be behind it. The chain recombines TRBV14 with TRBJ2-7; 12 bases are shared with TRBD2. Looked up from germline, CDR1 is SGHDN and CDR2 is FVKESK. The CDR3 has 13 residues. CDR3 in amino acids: CASSQVSSGRVSF. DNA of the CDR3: TGTGCCAGCAGCCAAGTTTCTAGCGGGAGGGTCTCCTTC.

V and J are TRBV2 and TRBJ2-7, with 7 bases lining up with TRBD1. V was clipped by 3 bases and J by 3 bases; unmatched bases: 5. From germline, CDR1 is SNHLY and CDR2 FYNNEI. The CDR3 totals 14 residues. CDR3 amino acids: CASSEGTDFYEQYF. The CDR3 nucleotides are TGTGCCAGCAGTGAGGGGACAGATTTCTACGAGCAGTACTTC.